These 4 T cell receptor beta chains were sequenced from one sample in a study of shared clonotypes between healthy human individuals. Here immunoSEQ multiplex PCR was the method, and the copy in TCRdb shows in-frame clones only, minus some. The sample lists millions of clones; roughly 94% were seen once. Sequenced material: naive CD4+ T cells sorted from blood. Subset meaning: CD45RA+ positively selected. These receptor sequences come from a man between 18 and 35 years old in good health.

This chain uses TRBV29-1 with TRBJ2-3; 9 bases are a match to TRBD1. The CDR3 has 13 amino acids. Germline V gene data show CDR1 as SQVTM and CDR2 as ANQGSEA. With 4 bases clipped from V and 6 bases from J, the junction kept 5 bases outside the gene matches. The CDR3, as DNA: TGCAGCGTTGTTCGACAGGGGGGGGATACGCAGTATTTT. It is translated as CSVVRQGGDTQYF.

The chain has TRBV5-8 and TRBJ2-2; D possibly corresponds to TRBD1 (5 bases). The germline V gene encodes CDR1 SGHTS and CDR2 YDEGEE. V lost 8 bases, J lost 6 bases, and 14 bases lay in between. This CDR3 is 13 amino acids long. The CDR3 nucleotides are TGTGCCAGTCATCAGGGAATTTCCGGGGAGCTGTTTTTT. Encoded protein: CASHQGISGELFF.

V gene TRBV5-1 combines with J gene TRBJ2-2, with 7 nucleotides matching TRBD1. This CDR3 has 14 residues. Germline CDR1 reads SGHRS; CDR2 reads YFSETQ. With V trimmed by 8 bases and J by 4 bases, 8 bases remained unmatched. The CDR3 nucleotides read TGCGCCAGTAGACGGGACAGTAGCACCGGGGAGCTGTTTTTT. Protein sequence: CASRRDSSTGELFF. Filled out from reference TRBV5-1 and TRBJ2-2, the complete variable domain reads KAGVTQTPRYLIKTRGQQVTLSCSPISGHRSVSWYQQTPGQGLQFLFEYFSETQRNKGNFPGRFSGRQFSNSRSEMNVSTLELGDSALYLCASRRDSSTGELFFGEGSRLTVL.

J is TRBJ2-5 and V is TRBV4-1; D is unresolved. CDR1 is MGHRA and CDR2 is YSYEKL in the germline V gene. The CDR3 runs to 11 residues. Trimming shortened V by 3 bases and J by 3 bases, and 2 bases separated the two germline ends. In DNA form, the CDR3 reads TGCGCCAGCAGCCACGAAGAGACCCAGTACTTC. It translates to CASSHEETQYF.